The rows below give T cell receptor beta chains drawn from one sample of a study of blood T cell repertoires in COVID-19. Generated by immunoSEQ multiplex PCR, the TCRdb table keeps only in-frame clones and is missing some. The sample records some 180,000 clones, 70% to 80% being singletons. Sequencing used peripheral blood. The receptor source for this set is a woman between 45 and 65 years old with active or convalescent COVID-19. The CDR3 runs from the conserved cysteine through the conserved F or W. Each record gives: CDR3 DNA, CDR3 protein, D gene, J gene, V gene, clone size. A D gene is named only where the DNA matches it firmly. Not every row has a clone size; where given, it reads once, few, many or a size class.

CDR3nt: TGTGCCAGCAGCTCCGGGAACAGCGGGGGAGAGACCCAGTACTTC
CDR3aa: CASSSGNSGGETQYF
d_gene: TRBD2
j_gene: TRBJ2-5
v_gene: TRBV7-9
abundance: many

CDR3nt: TGTGCCAGCAGCTTACCCCGTAGTAGCGGGAGGGCGAGGGAGCAGTTCTTC
CDR3aa: CASSLPRSSGRAREQFF
d_gene: TRBD2
j_gene: TRBJ2-1
v_gene: TRBV7-8
abundance: .

CDR3nt: TGTGCCAGCAGCGCCCTTGATGGGGCGGGAAACACCATATATTTT
CDR3aa: CASSALDGAGNTIYF
d_gene: .
j_gene: TRBJ1-3
v_gene: TRBV9
abundance: .

CDR3nt: TGTGCCAGCAGCCAACCTGGGCACCTGTACTTC
CDR3aa: CASSQPGHLYF
d_gene: .
j_gene: TRBJ2-5
v_gene: TRBV3-1/TRBV3-2
abundance: .

CDR3nt: TGTGCCAGCAGCGGATTAAGCGGGGCAGGGCCCACAGATACGCAGTATTTT
CDR3aa: CASSGLSGAGPTDTQYF
d_gene: TRBD2
j_gene: TRBJ2-3
v_gene: TRBV9
abundance: .

CDR3nt: TGTGCCAGCAGCTTTTTCACGGGACAGAAGCAAGAGACCCAGTACTTC
CDR3aa: CASSFFTGQKQETQYF
d_gene: TRBD1
j_gene: TRBJ2-5
v_gene: TRBV11-1
abundance: .

CDR3nt: TGTGCTAGTGGTACCGGACTAGCGGGGCGACACGGTACGCAGTATTTT
CDR3aa: CASGTGLAGRHGTQYF
d_gene: TRBD2
j_gene: TRBJ2-3
v_gene: TRBV12-5
abundance: once

CDR3nt: TGCGCCAGCAGCTCGTCAGGGGACTCTGGGGCCAACGTCCTGACTTTC
CDR3aa: CASSSSGDSGANVLTF
d_gene: .
j_gene: TRBJ2-6
v_gene: TRBV5-1
abundance: .

CDR3nt: TGTGCCAGCAGCCAACTACCTACAGTTCAAGAGACCCAGTACTTC
CDR3aa: CASSQLPTVQETQYF
d_gene: .
j_gene: TRBJ2-5
v_gene: TRBV3-1/TRBV3-2
abundance: .

CDR3nt: TGTGCCAGCAGTTTCGGGACAGGGGTCCCCTACGAGCAGTACTTC
CDR3aa: CASSFGTGVPYEQYF
d_gene: TRBD1
j_gene: TRBJ2-7
v_gene: TRBV27
abundance: .

CDR3nt: TGTGCCAGCAGCTTAGAGGCCCTAGCGGGGGGGTACGAGCAGTACTTC
CDR3aa: CASSLEALAGGYEQYF
d_gene: TRBD2
j_gene: TRBJ2-7
v_gene: TRBV7-2
abundance: .

CDR3nt: TGCGCCAGCAGGACCGGGACAGGGGGGCCAGAGACCCAGTACTTC
CDR3aa: CASRTGTGGPETQYF
d_gene: TRBD1
j_gene: TRBJ2-5
v_gene: TRBV5-1
abundance: .

CDR3nt: TGTGCCAGCAGCCTGGACAGGGATAGCACTGAAGCTTTCTTT
CDR3aa: CASSLDRDSTEAFF
d_gene: TRBD1
j_gene: TRBJ1-1
v_gene: TRBV7-2
abundance: .

CDR3nt: TGTGCCTGGGAGGGGGCCAGTAGGAATGGCTACACCTTC
CDR3aa: CAWEGASRNGYTF
d_gene: TRBD1
j_gene: TRBJ1-2
v_gene: TRBV30
abundance: few

CDR3nt: TGTGCCAGCAGCCCCTTTTTCCGGGACAGGTCTAGCCCCCAGCATTTT
CDR3aa: CASSPFFRDRSSPQHF
d_gene: TRBD1
j_gene: TRBJ1-5
v_gene: TRBV6-7
abundance: .

CDR3nt: TGTGCCAGCGCAGCAGCCGGGACTAGCGGGGCCTTCACAGATACGCAGTATTTT
CDR3aa: CASAAAGTSGAFTDTQYF
d_gene: TRBD2
j_gene: TRBJ2-3
v_gene: TRBV18
abundance: .

CDR3nt: TGTGCCAGCAGCAACAGGGGGTCGAACACTGAAGCTTTCTTT
CDR3aa: CASSNRGSNTEAFF
d_gene: TRBD1
j_gene: TRBJ1-1
v_gene: TRBV6-5
abundance: .

CDR3nt: TGTGCCAGCAGTGCGTCGGCCTCCGGGGGCTCCTATAATTCACCCCTCCACTTT
CDR3aa: CASSASASGGSYNSPLHF
d_gene: .
j_gene: TRBJ1-6
v_gene: TRBV6-1
abundance: .